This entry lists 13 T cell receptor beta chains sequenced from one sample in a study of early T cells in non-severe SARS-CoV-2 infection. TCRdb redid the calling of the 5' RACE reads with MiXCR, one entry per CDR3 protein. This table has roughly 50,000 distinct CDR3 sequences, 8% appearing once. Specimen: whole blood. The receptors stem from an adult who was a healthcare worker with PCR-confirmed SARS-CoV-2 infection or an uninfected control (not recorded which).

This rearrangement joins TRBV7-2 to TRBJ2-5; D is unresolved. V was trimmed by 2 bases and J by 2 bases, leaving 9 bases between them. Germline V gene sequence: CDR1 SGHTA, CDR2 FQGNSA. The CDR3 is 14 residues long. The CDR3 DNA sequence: TGTGCCAGCAGCTTAATGACGTCACAAGAGACCCAGTACTTC. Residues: CASSLMTSQETQYF.

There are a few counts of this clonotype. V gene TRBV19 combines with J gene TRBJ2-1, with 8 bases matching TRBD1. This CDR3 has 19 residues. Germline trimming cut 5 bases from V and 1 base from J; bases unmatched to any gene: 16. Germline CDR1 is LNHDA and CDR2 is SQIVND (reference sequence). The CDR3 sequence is CASSPTLLGQGGSYNEQFF. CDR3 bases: TGTGCCAGTAGTCCTACCCTCCTCGGACAGGGCGGTTCCTACAATGAGCAGTTCTTC.

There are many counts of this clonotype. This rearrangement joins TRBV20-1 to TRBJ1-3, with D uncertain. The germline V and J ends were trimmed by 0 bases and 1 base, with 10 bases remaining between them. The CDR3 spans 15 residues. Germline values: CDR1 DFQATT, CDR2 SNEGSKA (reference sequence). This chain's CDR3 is CSAREMARSGNTIYF. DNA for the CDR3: TGCAGTGCTAGAGAGATGGCCCGATCTGGAAACACCATATATTTT.

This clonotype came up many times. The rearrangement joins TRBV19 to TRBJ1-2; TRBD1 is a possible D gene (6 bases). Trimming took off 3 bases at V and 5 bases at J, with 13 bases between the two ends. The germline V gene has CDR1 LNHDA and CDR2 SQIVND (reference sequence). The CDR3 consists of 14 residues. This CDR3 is CASSILTGRYGYTF. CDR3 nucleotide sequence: TGTGCCAGTAGTATTCTCACAGGGCGGTATGGCTACACCTTC.

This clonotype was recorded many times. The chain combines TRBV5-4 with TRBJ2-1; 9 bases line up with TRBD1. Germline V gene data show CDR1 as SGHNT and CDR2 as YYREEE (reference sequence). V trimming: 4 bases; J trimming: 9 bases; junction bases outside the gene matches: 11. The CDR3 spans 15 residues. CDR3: CASSAGQGSSAEQFF. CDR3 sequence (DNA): TGTGCCAGCAGCGCGGGACAGGGCTCCTCGGCTGAGCAGTTCTTC.

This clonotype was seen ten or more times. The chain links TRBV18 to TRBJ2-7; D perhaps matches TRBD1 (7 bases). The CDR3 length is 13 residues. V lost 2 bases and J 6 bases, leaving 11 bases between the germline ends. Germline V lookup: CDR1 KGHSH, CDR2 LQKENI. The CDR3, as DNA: TGTGCCAGCTCACCAGGAGGGGGCCTCGAGCAGTACTTC. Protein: CASSPGGGLEQYF.

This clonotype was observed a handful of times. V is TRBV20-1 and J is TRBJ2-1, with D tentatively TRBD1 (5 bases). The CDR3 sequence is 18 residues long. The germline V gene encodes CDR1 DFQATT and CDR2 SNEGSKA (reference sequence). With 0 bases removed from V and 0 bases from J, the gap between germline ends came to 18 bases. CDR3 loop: CSARDIDTAGNSYNEQFF. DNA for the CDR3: TGCAGTGCTAGAGATATCGACACGGCAGGGAACTCCTACAATGAGCAGTTCTTC.

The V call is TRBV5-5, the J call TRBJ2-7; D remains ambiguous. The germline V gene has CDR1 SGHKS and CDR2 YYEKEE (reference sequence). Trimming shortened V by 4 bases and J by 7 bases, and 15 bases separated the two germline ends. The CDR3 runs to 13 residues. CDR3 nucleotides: TGTGCCAGCAGCCTCCGACACCTCGCGGAGCAGTACTTC. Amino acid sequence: CASSLRHLAEQYF.

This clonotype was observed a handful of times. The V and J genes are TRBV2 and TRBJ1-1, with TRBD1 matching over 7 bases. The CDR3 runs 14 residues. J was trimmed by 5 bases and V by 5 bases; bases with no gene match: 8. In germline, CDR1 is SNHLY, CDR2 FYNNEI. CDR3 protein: CASSRTGVRTEAFF. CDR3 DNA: TGTGCCAGCAGTCGCACAGGGGTGAGGACTGAAGCTTTCTTT.

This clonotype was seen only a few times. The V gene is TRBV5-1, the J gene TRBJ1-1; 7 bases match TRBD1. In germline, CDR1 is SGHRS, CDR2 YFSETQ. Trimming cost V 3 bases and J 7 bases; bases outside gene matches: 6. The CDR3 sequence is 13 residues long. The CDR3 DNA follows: TGCGCCAGCAGCTCTCCTGGGACAGTTGAAGCTTTCTTT. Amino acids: CASSSPGTVEAFF. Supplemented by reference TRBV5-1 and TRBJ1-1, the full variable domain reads KAGVTQTPRYLIKTRGQQVTLSCSPISGHRSVSWYQQTPGQGLQFLFEYFSETQRNKGNFPGRFSGRQFSNSRSEMNVSTLELGDSALYLCASSSPGTVEAFFGQGTRLTVV.

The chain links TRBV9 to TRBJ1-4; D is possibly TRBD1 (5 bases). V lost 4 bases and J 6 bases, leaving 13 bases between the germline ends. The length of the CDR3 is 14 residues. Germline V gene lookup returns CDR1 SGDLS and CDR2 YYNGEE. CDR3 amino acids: CASSTSGTDEKLFF. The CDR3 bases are TGTGCCAGCAGCACCTCCGGGACGGATGAAAAACTGTTTTTT.

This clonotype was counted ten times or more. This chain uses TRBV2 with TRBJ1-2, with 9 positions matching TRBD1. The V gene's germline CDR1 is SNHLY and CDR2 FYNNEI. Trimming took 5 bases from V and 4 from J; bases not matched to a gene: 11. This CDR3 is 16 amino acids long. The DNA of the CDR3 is TGTGCCAGCAGTTCTGCCGTGGGACAGGGAAGCTATGGCTACACCTTC. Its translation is CASSSAVGQGSYGYTF.

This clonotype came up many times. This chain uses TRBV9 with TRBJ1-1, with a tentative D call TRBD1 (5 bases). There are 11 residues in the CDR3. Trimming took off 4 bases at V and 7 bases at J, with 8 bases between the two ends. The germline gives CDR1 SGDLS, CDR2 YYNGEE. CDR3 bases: TGTGCCAGCAGCTCTAGGGGTGAAGCTTTCTTT. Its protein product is CASSSRGEAFF.